The T cell receptor beta chain described here comes from a study of CD8+CD57+ T cells in acquired aplastic anemia. Study in general: Sorted CD4+ and CD8+ cells yielded roughly 3.5 ug of DNA on average.

Patients picked for sequencing had shown CD8+CD57+ cell expansion detected by flow cytometry. Study-wide results and limits: Patients shared some 30 CD8+ CDR3 sequences with controls.

Note on this clonotype: What it binds is unknown.

Trimming cost V 7 bases and J 2 bases, with 10 bases left between them. The germline V gene has CDR1 LNHDA and CDR2 SQIVND (reference sequence). The CDR3 runs to 13 residues. CDR3 and TCR beta VDJ profiling relied on a genomic DNA template. One entry per CDR3 protein, called by TCRdb with MiXCR from the reads. The data contain about 160,000 distinct CDR3 sequences, 70% to 75% of them singletons. Material: sorted CD4+, CD8+, or CD8+CD57+ T cells (not recorded which) from PBMCs. This rearrangement joins TRBV19 to TRBJ2-3; D gene uncertain. This sequence originates from a human donor with aplastic anemia. CDR3 in DNA: TGTGCCAGTAAGGACCGTCCCACAGATACGCAGTATTTT. Encoded protein: CASKDRPTDTQYF.